Shown below are 4 T cell receptor beta chains from a single sample sequenced in a study of cytomegalovirus exposure and HLA in healthy donors. Only in-frame clones appear in the TCRdb table, and some are missing; sequencing was by immunoSEQ multiplex PCR. Among more than 90,000 clones listed, roughly 88% were seen once. Sequenced: PBMCs. These receptor sequences come from a man younger than 35 in good health and CMV-seronegative.

The chain uses TRBV28 and TRBJ2-7; the D gene is possibly TRBD1 (6 bases). The length of the CDR3 is 13 residues. Germline assignment: CDR1 MDHEN and CDR2 SYDVKM. With 2 bases removed from V and 2 bases from J, the gap between germline ends came to 7 bases. DNA of the CDR3: TGTGCCAGCAGTTTAGGACAGCCCTACGAGCAGTACTTC. This encodes CASSLGQPYEQYF. The full variable domain, completed using reference TRBV28 and TRBJ2-7, is DVKVTQSSRYLVKRTGEKVFLECVQDMDHENMFWYRQDPGLGLRLIYFSYDVKMKEKGDIPEGYSVSREKKERFSLILESASTNQTSMYLCASSLGQPYEQYFGPGTRLTVT.

J is TRBJ1-2 and V is TRBV5-1; D is possibly TRBD1 (5 bases). Per germline, CDR1 SGHRS and CDR2 YFSETQ. Trimming took off 4 bases at V and 4 bases at J, with 14 bases between the two ends. This CDR3 region has 14 residues. The CDR3 bases are TGCGCCAGCAGCGATGACTCCCAGGGCTATGGCTACACCTTC. Its translation: CASSDDSQGYGYTF.

The chain has TRBV28 and TRBJ2-5; 16 bases align to TRBD2. The V segment lost 5 bases and the J segment 3 bases; nucleotides outside the gene matches: 6. The CDR3 is made up of 17 amino acids. Germline V gives CDR1 MDHEN, CDR2 SYDVKM. In nucleotides, the CDR3 is TGTGCCAGCAGTATCAGGGGGACTAGCGGGAGGGAAGAGACCCAGTACTTC. Amino acid sequence: CASSIRGTSGREETQYF.

The chain combines TRBV7-9 with TRBJ2-2; D may be TRBD1 (5 bases). V lost 7 bases to trimming and J lost 0 bases, with 9 bases between them. The CDR3 has 14 amino acids. The germline CDR1 and CDR2 sequences are SEHNR and FQNEAQ (reference sequence). CDR3 region: CASKTGPNTGELFF. In DNA, the CDR3 is TGTGCCAGCAAAACAGGCCCGAACACCGGGGAGCTGTTTTTT.